Below, 18 T cell receptor beta chains from the same sample are listed, as sequenced in a study of blood T cell repertoires in COVID-19. TCRdb's copy holds only in-frame clones and misses some; the assay was immunoSEQ multiplex PCR. The sample shows 200,000 to 250,000 clones, 75% to 85% of them seen only once. Sequencing input: PBMCs or T cells enriched from blood (not recorded which). The receptors were gathered from a woman in her thirties or forties with acute COVID-19.

This clone occurred once. The chain has TRBV7-2 and TRBJ1-1; D gene unclear. Germline CDR1 SGHTA, CDR2 FQGNSA. V lost 3 bases, J lost 4 bases, and 9 bases lay in between. This CDR3 spans 13 amino acids. CDR3 amino acids: CASSFDTSTEAFF. CDR3 DNA: TGTGCCAGCAGCTTCGACACGAGCACTGAAGCTTTCTTT.

The J gene is TRBJ1-1, the V gene TRBV28, with 9 bases fitting TRBD1. The CDR3 is 19 residues long. V was pared by 6 bases and J by 1 base, with 18 bases of the junction left unmatched. The germline V gene has CDR1 MDHEN and CDR2 SYDVKM. DNA for the CDR3: TGTGCCAGCAGCCCGCATCTTTTGGACAGGGGTAGGAGGAACACTGAAGCTTTCTTT. Protein: CASSPHLLDRGRRNTEAFF.

This clone was picked up a small number of times. This sequence joins TRBV6-1 and TRBJ1-5, with TRBD1 as a possible D gene (6 bases). Trimming stripped 1 base from V and 3 bases from J, with 13 bases between. Germline lookup yields CDR1 MNHNS and CDR2 SASEGT. The CDR3 length is 16 residues. The CDR3 sequence: CASSEGPDRTNQPQHF. In DNA form, the CDR3 reads TGTGCCAGCAGTGAAGGGCCTGACAGGACCAATCAGCCCCAGCATTTT.

CDR3 amino acids: CASSLGLAGTDTQYF. Written as DNA, the CDR3 is TGCGCCAGCAGCTTGGGGCTAGCGGGGACAGATACGCAGTATTTT. The rearrangement joins TRBV5-1 to TRBJ2-3; 9 nucleotides agree with TRBD2. CDR3 length equals 15 residues. Germline CDR1 SGHRS, CDR2 YFSETQ. V shed 0 bases, J shed 3 bases, and the junction held 2 bases outside the gene matches.

Comments on this clone: Sequence at one end of the junction differs from germline and may be a read error. The V and J genes are TRBV12-3 or TRBV12-4 and TRBJ1-1; no reliable D call. This CDR3 is 12 amino acids long. CDR3 protein: CASSLPLTSTNF. CDR3 DNA sequence: TGTGCCAGCAGTTTACCCCTGACAAGCACAAACTTT.

About this clone: Distinct nucleotide sequences in the sample also encode this CDR3. CDR3 loop: CASSLGLAGGTDTQYF. The CDR3 nucleotides read TGTGCCAGCAGCTTAGGACTAGCGGGGGGCACAGATACGCAGTATTTT. J is TRBJ2-3 and V is TRBV7-2; TRBD2 matches 12 bases. J lost 1 base, V lost 1 base, and 0 bases had no gene match. CDR3 length equals 16 residues. Germline loops: CDR1 SGHTA, CDR2 FQGNSA.

The rearrangement links TRBV6-5 to TRBJ2-1; the D gene is possibly TRBD2 (5 bases). The CDR3 covers 15 residues. The V end lost 6 bases, the J end lost 0 bases, and 12 bases lay between the germline ends. Germline loops: CDR1 MNHEY, CDR2 SVGAGI. The CDR3 sequence: CASRRGRSSYNEQFF. CDR3 nucleotides: TGTGCCAGCAGACGGGGTCGGAGCTCCTACAATGAGCAGTTCTTC.

V and J are TRBV6-1 and TRBJ2-3; 7 positions agree with TRBD2. V was clipped by 1 base and J by 4 bases; unmatched bases: 5. The germline gives CDR1 MNHNS, CDR2 SASEGT. This CDR3 has 15 residues. This CDR3 is CASSEGLAVADTQYF. CDR3 nucleotides: TGTGCCAGCAGTGAAGGTCTAGCGGTTGCAGATACGCAGTATTTT.

The genes are TRBV11-3 and TRBJ2-1; 8 bases line up with TRBD2. The CDR3 is 14 residues long. V dropped 5 bases and J dropped 9; count of bases not matched to a gene: 9. Germline-derived CDR1 and CDR2 are SGHNT and YENEEA. DNA of the CDR3: TGTGCCAGCAGCATCCGGGGGGGCCTAAGTGAGCAGTTCTTC. Translating it yields CASSIRGGLSEQFF.

V usage is TRBV3-1 (or the pseudogene TRBV3-2) and J usage is TRBJ2-5; D is possibly TRBD1 (6 bases). Germline V lookup: CDR1 LGHDT, CDR2 YNNKEL (reference sequence). The CDR3 spans 15 residues. Trimming stripped 4 bases from V and 5 bases from J, with 17 bases between. The CDR3 spells CASSRPSGGAETQYF. CDR3 DNA sequence: TGTGCCAGCAGCCGTCCCTCTGGGGGCGCGGAGACCCAGTACTTC.

CDR3 nucleotides: TGTGCCAGCAGCCAAGATTCGGTTGAGGCCTTTAACTATGGCTACACCTTC. This codes for CASSQDSVEAFNYGYTF. The rearrangement links TRBV3-1 (or the pseudogene TRBV3-2) to TRBJ1-2; no clear D gene. The CDR3 is 17 amino acids. The V end was cut by 0 bases, the J end by 1 base, with 15 bases between. CDR1 is LGHDT and CDR2 is YNNKEL in the germline V gene (reference sequence).

V is TRBV2 and J is TRBJ1-6, with 12 bases that match TRBD1. The CDR3 totals 14 residues. Per the germline V gene, CDR1 is SNHLY and CDR2 is FYNNEI. Unmatched junction bases numbered 3, after V lost 6 bases and J lost 9 bases. This CDR3 is CASRGTGGSSPLHF. The CDR3 nucleotides read TGTGCCAGCAGGGGGACAGGGGGCAGTTCACCCCTCCACTTT. Looking up the rest from reference TRBV2 and TRBJ1-6 gives the full variable domain: EPEVTQTPSHQVTQMGQEVILRCVPISNHLYFYWYRQILGQKVEFLVSFYNNEISEKSEIFDDQFSVERPDGSNFTLKIRSTKLEDSAMYFCASRGTGGSSPLHFGNGTRLTVT.

The chain carries TRBV5-6 and TRBJ1-4; D is perhaps TRBD1 (5 bases). The CDR3 is 13 residues long. The V gene lost 1 base and the J gene lost 12 bases, with 13 bases spanning the gap. From germline, CDR1 is SGHDT and CDR2 YYEEEE. CDR3 sequence (DNA): TGTGCCAGCAGCTTGAGAGGCAGGGTTGAACTGTTTTTT. This translates into CASSLRGRVELFF.

This clone came up once. The chain couples TRBV7-8 to TRBJ1-4; D uncertain. V was trimmed by 8 bases and J by 5 bases, leaving 12 bases between them. This CDR3 comprises 13 residues. CDR1 is SGHVS, CDR2 FQNEAQ, per germline. The CDR3 loop is CASGGETNEKLFF. CDR3 nucleotides: TGTGCCAGCGGCGGGGAGACAAATGAAAAACTGTTTTTT.

This clone was seen only once. The V and J genes are TRBV7-9 and TRBJ1-4; no definite D call. In germline, CDR1 is SEHNR, CDR2 FQNEAQ (reference sequence). Trimming left V 3 bases short and J 0 bases short, with 5 bases between. This CDR3 comprises 14 residues. Written as DNA, the CDR3 is TGTGCCAGCAGCTTCAGGTCAACTAATGAAAAACTGTTTTTT. Its translation: CASSFRSTNEKLFF.

The chain uses TRBV28 and TRBJ2-4; 7 bases agree with TRBD2. In germline, CDR1 is MDHEN, CDR2 SYDVKM. Trimming removed 6 bases from V and 0 bases from J; junction bases left unmatched: 2. The CDR3 spans 14 residues. For the CDR3, the DNA is TGTGCCAGCAGGCTAGCGGTAGCCAAAAACATTCAGTACTTC. Translating it yields CASRLAVAKNIQYF.

This clone came up a few times. For the CDR3, the DNA is TGCAGCGTTGAAACTTTATCGGGCTATGGCTACACCTTC. Its protein is CSVETLSGYGYTF. This sequence joins TRBV29-1 and TRBJ1-2; D unclear. V gave up 2 bases and J gave up 4 bases, with 11 bases separating them. The CDR3 sequence is 13 residues long. Germline values: CDR1 SQVTM, CDR2 ANQGSEA.

The rearrangement links TRBV18 to TRBJ2-7; 8 bases are a match to TRBD1. After removal of 6 bases from V and 7 bases from J, the junction contained 8 bases not matched to a gene. The length of the CDR3 is 13 residues. Germline assignment: CDR1 KGHSH and CDR2 LQKENI. The CDR3 coding sequence is TGTGCCAGCTCCCTCAAGACAGGGGAAGAGCAGTACTTC. This sequence encodes CASSLKTGEEQYF. Based on the CDR3 plus reference TRBV18 and TRBJ2-7, the full variable domain is NAGVMQNPRHLVRRRGQEARLRCSPMKGHSHVYWYRQLPEEGLKFMVYLQKENIIDESGMPKERFSAEFPKEGPSILRIQQVVRGDSAAYFCASSLKTGEEQYFGPGTRLTVT.